These 15 T cell receptor beta chains share one sample of origin, sequenced in a study of blood T cell repertoires in COVID-19. Assay: immunoSEQ multiplex PCR; the TCRdb copy retains only in-frame clones and omits some. The sample has 150,000 or so clones; around 81% are singletons. The specimen sequenced was peripheral blood. These receptors all come from a woman aged 60-75 years with acute or convalescent COVID-19.

The chain combines TRBV11-2 with TRBJ2-7, with TRBD1 identical over 9 bases. Losses at the gene ends were 3 bases for V and 2 bases for J; bases not matched to a gene: 11. CDR1 and CDR2 from the germline V gene are SGHAT and FQNNGV. The CDR3 runs to 17 residues. This CDR3 reads CASSLTGGSSSAYEQYF. The CDR3 region has the DNA TGTGCCAGCAGCTTGACAGGGGGGTCTAGCTCAGCCTACGAGCAGTACTTC.

V usage is TRBV10-2 and J usage is TRBJ2-3; D is unclear. The CDR3 loop spans 14 amino acids. The V end lost 2 bases, the J end lost 0 bases, and 6 bases lay between the germline ends. Germline V gives CDR1 WSHSY, CDR2 SAAADI. The CDR3 is CASSETRSTDTQYF. The CDR3, as DNA: TGCGCCAGCAGTGAGACCCGGAGCACAGATACGCAGTATTTT.

The rearrangement links TRBV3-1 (or the pseudogene TRBV3-2) to TRBJ1-1; TRBD1 might be the D (6 bases). Trimming pared 4 bases from V and 3 bases from J, leaving 15 bases between. The CDR3 sequence is 15 residues long. Germline lookup yields CDR1 LGHDT and CDR2 YNNKEL (reference sequence). CDR3 region: CASSRSTGWHTEAFF. CDR3 nucleotide sequence: TGTGCCAGCAGCCGATCGACAGGTTGGCACACTGAAGCTTTCTTT.

This clone appeared a few times. The chain employs TRBV2 and TRBJ1-5; D uncertain. Germline V lookup: CDR1 SNHLY, CDR2 FYNNEI. The CDR3 covers 15 residues. The V end lost 7 bases, the J end lost 4 bases, and 17 bases lay between the germline ends. The CDR3 coding sequence is TGTGCCAGCAAGGTGGGCCCCGGAGGGAATCAGCCCCAGCATTTT. Its translation is CASKVGPGGNQPQHF.

The rearrangement uses TRBV7-2 and TRBJ2-7, with a possible D match to TRBD1 (8 bases). Per germline, CDR1 SGHTA and CDR2 FQGNSA. The length of the CDR3 is 16 residues. With 4 bases removed from V and 1 base from J, the gap between germline ends came to 17 bases. The CDR3 region is CASSSQGGLKSYEQYF. In nucleotides, the CDR3 is TGTGCCAGCAGCTCACAGGGGGGGCTAAAATCCTACGAGCAGTACTTC.

V is TRBV5-4 and J is TRBJ2-7; 12 bases agree with TRBD2. Germline values: CDR1 SGHNT, CDR2 YYREEE (reference sequence). This CDR3 region has 13 residues. Trimming at V came to 7 bases and at J to 2 bases, leaving 1 base not matched to a gene. The CDR3 loop is CASRLAGAYEQYF. CDR3 nucleotide sequence: TGTGCCAGCCGACTAGCGGGAGCCTACGAGCAGTACTTC.

In this sample, this clone turned up a few times. This chain joins TRBV29-1 and TRBJ1-6; D may be TRBD1 (5 bases). The V and J ends lost 7 bases and 11 bases respectively, with 18 bases between them. Germline V gene sequence: CDR1 SQVTM, CDR2 ANQGSEA. The CDR3 extends over 13 amino acids. CDR3 DNA: TGCAGCGCCGCGGCAGGGCCTGGGGCACCCCTCCACTTT. Protein: CSAAAGPGAPLHF.

This chain joins TRBV28 and TRBJ2-1, with TRBD2 matching 12 bases. V gave up 5 bases and J gave up 3 bases; unmatched junction bases: 5. This CDR3 contains 16 residues. Germline-derived CDR1 and CDR2 are MDHEN and SYDVKM. The CDR3 DNA is TGTGCCAGCAGTGGCTGGACTAGCGGGAACTACAATGAGCAGTTCTTC. This encodes CASSGWTSGNYNEQFF.

The J gene is TRBJ2-2, the V gene TRBV28, with 8 bases fitting TRBD1. There are 18 residues in the CDR3. Germline V gene lookup returns CDR1 MDHEN and CDR2 SYDVKM. J was trimmed by 4 bases and V by 8 bases; bases with no gene match: 18. The CDR3 region is CASVPTGEEFRGTGELFF. CDR3 in DNA: TGTGCCAGCGTACCGACAGGGGAAGAGTTTAGAGGCACCGGGGAGCTGTTTTTT. The full variable domain, with the rest looked up from reference TRBV28 and TRBJ2-2, is DVKVTQSSRYLVKRTGEKVFLECVQDMDHENMFWYRQDPGLGLRLIYFSYDVKMKEKGDIPEGYSVSREKKERFSLILESASTNQTSMYLCASVPTGEEFRGTGELFFGEGSRLTVL.

The chain is built from TRBV7-2 and TRBJ1-4; 7 bases line up with TRBD1. The CDR3 consists of 15 residues. The germline gives CDR1 SGHTA, CDR2 FQGNSA. Trimming removed 5 bases from V and 10 bases from J; junction bases left unmatched: 13. Here the CDR3 reads CASSSTRQGSAKLFF. CDR3 bases: TGTGCCAGCAGCAGCACTAGACAGGGATCGGCAAAACTGTTTTTT.

The CDR3 reads CASSISTGNTEAFF. CDR3 bases: TGTGCCAGCAGCATATCGACAGGGAACACTGAAGCTTTCTTT. The V and J genes are TRBV9 and TRBJ1-1; D is possibly TRBD1 (6 bases). The V gene's germline CDR1 is SGDLS and CDR2 YYNGEE. Between the trimmed V and J ends, which lost 4 bases and 1 base, there was a span of 11 bases. The CDR3 is 14 amino acids.

V usage is TRBV12-3 or TRBV12-4 and J usage is TRBJ2-7; possibly TRBD2 for D (6 bases). V dropped 8 bases and J dropped 5 bases, with 10 bases sitting between them. CDR3 length equals 11 residues. In DNA, the CDR3 is TGTGCCAGCGGGCCGGGGGACGAGCAGTACTTC. It specifies CASGPGDEQYF.

The chain links TRBV5-6 to TRBJ1-1; 7 bases are shared with TRBD1. There are 19 residues in the CDR3. V shed 1 base, J shed 1 base, and the junction held 16 bases outside the gene matches. In germline, CDR1 is SGHDT, CDR2 YYEEEE. The CDR3 loop is CASSLLLTGAARRNTEAFF. CDR3 in DNA: TGTGCCAGCAGCTTGCTTCTCACAGGGGCCGCGCGGAGGAACACTGAAGCTTTCTTT.

Only one count was recorded for this clone. The rearrangement uses TRBV6-1 and TRBJ2-7; D possibly corresponds to TRBD2 (6 bases). Trimming took off 1 base at V and 12 bases at J, with 10 bases between the two ends. The germline V gene encodes CDR1 MNHNS and CDR2 SASEGT. The CDR3 runs to 11 residues. This CDR3 is CASSEVGGRYF. CDR3 DNA: TGTGCCAGCAGTGAAGTCGGAGGGCGGTACTTC.

The CDR3 bases are TGTGCCTGGAGTGTCTACAGTGGCCAGCCCCAGCATTTT. It encodes CAWSVYSGQPQHF. The chain is built from TRBV30 and TRBJ1-5; D gene unclear. The V end lost 0 bases, the J end lost 7 bases, and 10 bases lay between the germline ends. The CDR3 totals 13 residues. CDR1 and CDR2 (germline): GTSNPN, SVGIG (reference sequence).